This TCR beta chain was retrieved from a study of T-cell reconstitution after alpha-beta-depleted transplantation in children listed by TCRdb under 2016. For the wider study: T-cell immune reconstitution after TCRalphabeta/CD19-depleted allogeneic hematopoietic cell transplantation in children was quantitatively tracked in the study by means of TCR repertoire profiling.

Library method: PCR. Sequenced using an Illumina HiSeq 2500. TCR libraries were prepared with molecular barcoding, using unique molecular identifiers to normalize TCRbeta repertoire quantification. The raw public data were reprocessed by TCRdb itself: fastp quality trimming at Q25, MiXCR clonotype calling, in-frame beta chains only. Rows with a matching CDR3 protein are joined into one entry that keeps the most common DNA and genes. The sample table lists approximately 400,000 distinct CDR3 sequences, roughly 10% of them with a count of one. The ten largest clones represent over 4.5% of the sample. In regard to this clonotype: It lacks a known antigen. Nothing much larger sits one base from this clone, and base qualities are not available.

V has 5 bases trimmed and J has 3 bases trimmed; junction bases matching no gene number 9. The CDR1 and CDR2 encoded by the germline V gene (reference sequence) are MNHEY and SMNVEV. The CDR3 runs 15 residues from the cysteine to the phenylalanine. Only the CDR3 DNA is retained, 45 bases long and in frame from the first base. The chain was built from TRBV27 and TRBJ2-7, with TRBD2 identical over 8 junction bases. Here the sequenced sample was PBMCs from the stem cell graft donor, taken from the stem cell graft. The origin of this receptor is a human donor who donated a stem cell graft to a child with acute myeloid leukemia. The CDR3 in this case is CASSQPQLAVYEQYF. In nucleotides, the sequence is TGTGCCAGCAGTCAACCACAACTAGCGGTCTACGAGCAGTACTTC.